Following are 12 T cell receptor beta chains from one sample sequenced in a study of cytomegalovirus exposure and HLA in healthy donors. Sequencing was performed with immunoSEQ multiplex PCR; in TCRdb, only in-frame clones are kept and a portion is missing. The sample lists about 400,000 clones, 80% to 90% seen once, with under 0.9% in the top ten. The sequencing sample was made of PBMCs. These receptors were collected from a woman between 18 and 30 years old in good health and CMV-seronegative.

This clone was seen more than once but under ten times. This sequence joins TRBV2 and TRBJ2-7, with 9 bases lining up with TRBD1. The germline V gene has CDR1 SNHLY and CDR2 FYNNEI. Trimming removed 11 bases from V and 2 bases from J; junction bases left unmatched: 10. The CDR3 is 14 amino acids. The CDR3 protein is CAVISRDRAYEQYF. CDR3 in DNA: TGTGCCGTAATCTCTCGGGACAGGGCCTACGAGCAGTACTTC. The full variable domain, completed using reference TRBV2 and TRBJ2-7, is EPEVTQTPSHQVTQMGQEVILRCVPISNHLYFYWYRQILGQKVEFLVSFYNNEISEKSEIFDDQFSVERPDGSNFTLKIRSTKLEDSAMYFCAVISRDRAYEQYFGPGTRLTVT.

V gene TRBV7-9 combines with J gene TRBJ2-7, with no clear D. This CDR3 region has 13 residues. The germline CDR1 and CDR2 sequences are SEHNR and FQNEAQ (reference sequence). V was shortened by 5 bases and J by 3 bases, with 11 bases between the two germline ends. The CDR3 reads CASSHPSGYEQYF. For the CDR3, the DNA is TGTGCCAGCAGCCATCCCTCCGGCTACGAGCAGTACTTC.

The CDR3 DNA reads as TGTGCCCTCGGAGGGGGAAACACCATATATTTT. This translates into CALGGGNTIYF. The chain carries TRBV30 and TRBJ1-3; D ambiguous. Germline values: CDR1 GTSNPN, CDR2 SVGIG (reference sequence). This CDR3 contains 11 residues. The V end lost 8 bases, the J end lost 4 bases, and 9 bases lay between the germline ends.

The V gene is TRBV6-1, the J gene TRBJ1-5, with D perhaps matching TRBD1 (6 bases). V was trimmed by 6 bases and J by 4 bases, leaving 16 bases between them. The CDR3 runs to 15 residues. Germline CDR1 and CDR2: MNHNS and SASEGT. The CDR3, as DNA: TGTGCCAGCAGCCCTACAGGGTTAGTAAATCAGCCCCAGCATTTT. Amino acids: CASSPTGLVNQPQHF.

Remarks on this clone: Other DNA sequences in the sample encode the same CDR3. The CDR3 sequence: CASSYSTSYNEQFF. CDR3 coding DNA: TGTGCCAGCAGTTACTCAACTAGTTACAATGAGCAGTTCTTC. The chain joins TRBV6-6 to TRBJ2-1; possible D gene TRBD2, 5 bases. Germline V gene lookup returns CDR1 MNHNY and CDR2 SVGAGI (reference sequence). V was trimmed by 0 bases and J by 4 bases, leaving 7 bases between them. The CDR3 extends over 14 amino acids.

The V and J genes are TRBV4-1 and TRBJ1-5; D possibly corresponds to TRBD1 (5 bases). The V and J ends lost 1 base and 7 bases respectively, with 14 bases between them. The CDR3 runs to 15 residues. Germline-derived CDR1 and CDR2 are MGHRA and YSYEKL. The CDR3 DNA reads as TGCGCCAGCAGCCAAGTCGGTGCAGGGCAGCAGCCCCAGCATTTT. It specifies CASSQVGAGQQPQHF.

The chain combines TRBV9 with TRBJ1-2, with D tentatively TRBD1 (6 bases). V gave up 4 bases and J gave up 4 bases, with 17 bases separating them. CDR1 and CDR2 (germline): SGDLS, YYNGEE. This CDR3 is built from 15 residues. Written as DNA, the CDR3 is TGTGCCAGCAGCCCCTTAGACAGGTCGGCCTATGGCTACACCTTC. It specifies CASSPLDRSAYGYTF.

The chain couples TRBV11-2 to TRBJ2-3, with D perhaps TRBD1 (5 bases). The CDR3 runs 15 residues. V lost 2 bases to trimming and J lost 4 bases, with 13 bases between them. Germline V gene sequence: CDR1 SGHAT, CDR2 FQNNGV. CDR3 DNA: TGTGCCAGCAGCTTATGGGCAGGGTCTGCAGATACGCAGTATTTT. This translates into CASSLWAGSADTQYF.

V is TRBV19 and J is TRBJ2-7; 7 nucleotides match TRBD2. Trimming took 6 bases from V and 6 from J; bases not matched to a gene: 8. Germline V gene lookup returns CDR1 LNHDA and CDR2 SQIVND (reference sequence). CDR3 length equals 13 residues. The CDR3 spells CASSPLTSSEQYF. The CDR3 nucleotides read TGTGCCAGTAGCCCCTTGACTAGCAGCGAGCAGTACTTC.

This clone was counted once. This chain uses TRBV5-8 with TRBJ2-5, with 12 bases identical to TRBD2. V was pared by 1 base and J by 5 bases, with 9 bases of the junction left unmatched. The CDR3 spans 17 residues. The germline CDR1 and CDR2 sequences are SGHTS and YDEGEE. The CDR3 nucleotides are TGTGCCAGCAGCTTGAGTCTAGCGGGAGGGCCTCGGGAGACCCAGTACTTC. It yields the protein CASSLSLAGGPRETQYF.

The rearrangement joins TRBV30 to TRBJ2-3; 13 bases map to TRBD2. CDR1 and CDR2 from the germline V gene are GTSNPN and SVGIG (reference sequence). The CDR3 has 16 amino acids. Trimming at V came to 5 bases and at J to 5 bases, leaving 10 bases not matched to a gene. CDR3 in DNA: TGTGCCTGGTCCGGACTAGCGGGAGTAAATATAGATACGCAGTATTTT. This translates into CAWSGLAGVNIDTQYF.

The chain recombines TRBV7-3 with TRBJ1-4; D is undetermined. This CDR3 contains 12 residues. The germline V and J ends were trimmed by 2 bases and 10 bases, with 8 bases remaining between them. Per the germline V gene, CDR1 is SGHTA and CDR2 is FQGTGA. CDR3 sequence reads: CASSLGDGKLFF. The CDR3 nucleotides are TGTGCCAGCAGCTTAGGAGATGGAAAACTGTTTTTT.